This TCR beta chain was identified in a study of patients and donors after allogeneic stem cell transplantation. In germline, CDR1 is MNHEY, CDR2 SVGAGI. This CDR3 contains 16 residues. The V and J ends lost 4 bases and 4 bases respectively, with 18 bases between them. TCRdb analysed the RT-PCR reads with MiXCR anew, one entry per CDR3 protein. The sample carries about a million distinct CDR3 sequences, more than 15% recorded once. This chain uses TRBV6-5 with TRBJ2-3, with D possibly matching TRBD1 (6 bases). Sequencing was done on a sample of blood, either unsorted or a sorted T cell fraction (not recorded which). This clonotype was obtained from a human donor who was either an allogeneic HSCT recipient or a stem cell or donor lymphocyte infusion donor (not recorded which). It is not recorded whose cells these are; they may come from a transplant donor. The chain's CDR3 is CASSSHDRPRADTQYF. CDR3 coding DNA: TGTGCCAGCAGTTCCCACGACAGGCCAAGGGCAGATACGCAGTATTTT.